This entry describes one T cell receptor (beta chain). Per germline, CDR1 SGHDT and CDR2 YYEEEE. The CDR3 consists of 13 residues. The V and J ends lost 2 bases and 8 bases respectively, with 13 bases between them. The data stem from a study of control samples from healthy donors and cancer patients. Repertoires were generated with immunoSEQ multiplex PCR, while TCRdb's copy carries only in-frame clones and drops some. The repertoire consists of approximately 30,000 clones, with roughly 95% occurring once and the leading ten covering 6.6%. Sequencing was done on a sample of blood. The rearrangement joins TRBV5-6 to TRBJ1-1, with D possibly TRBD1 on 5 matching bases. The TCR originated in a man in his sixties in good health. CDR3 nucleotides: TGTGCCAGCAGCTTTCAGGGTTTGGCGGAAGCTTTCTTT. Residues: CASSFQGLAEAFF.